This T cell receptor beta chain was documented in a study of OX40 agonist ivuxolimab in advanced cancers. Notes on the study in general: Among the lowest peripheral clonal expansion occurred in 0.1-3.0 mg/kg partial responders.

Turning to this clone: Its target is unknown.

The CDR3 runs 14 residues. The V and J ends lost 4 bases and 7 bases, in that order; junction bases with no gene match: 2. Germline CDR1 MNHEY, CDR2 SMNVEV (reference sequence). Baseline, cycle 4 day 1, and cycle 7 day 1 were the blood sampling points. TCRdb's table, derived via immunoSEQ multiplex PCR, lists solely in-frame clones and lacks some. The table lists under 80,000 clones, more than 75% of them singletons. This sequence was found in an adult with an advanced solid tumor such as melanoma, head and neck, liver or kidney cancer. Sample: CD4+ or CD8+ T cells sorted from blood, taken in a trial of the OX40 agonist ivuxolimab. This chain uses TRBV27 with TRBJ1-6, with 9 bases matching TRBD1. The CDR3 loop is CASSSGQGNSPLHF. The CDR3 region has the DNA TGTGCCAGCAGTTCCGGACAGGGGAATTCACCCCTCCACTTT.